This T cell receptor beta chain was identified in a study of blood T cell repertoires in COVID-19 (dated by TCRdb to between 2020 and 2021). Study-wide context: Samples from collaborators originated in the United States, Italy and Spain and spanned both the acute and convalescent phases of COVID-19. A de-identified subject ID, COVID-19 status, age in years and sex were almost always included in the sample metadata. The dataset comprised deeply sampled blood TCRbeta repertoires from subjects exposed to, actively infected with, or recovered from COVID-19. The samples were drawn from the first 160 participants of the ongoing ImmuneRACE study and from some 1,300 subjects provided by 6 global collaborators. The material from the prospective study consisted of cDNA or gDNA derived from T cells, B-cell-depleted T cells, or PBMCs. The repertoires were made available in a free public database intended to serve as a resource for research on the immune response to SARS-CoV-2. Where available, HLA class I and class II types were taken from metadata supplied by the sample provider and were not determined by assay-based typing. What the study reported, not specific to this receptor: Clinical and demographic metadata were provided uncurated, with the amount varying by source and participant.

Each collaborating institution followed its own protocols to collect whole blood in K2EDTA tubes. For TCRbeta analysis, collaborators shipped samples in one of three forms: frozen whole blood, isolated PBMCs, or DNA extracted from either of those sample types. Its CDR3 holds 16 amino acids, cysteine through phenylalanine. Of all the DNA, just the CDR3 is kept, 48 bases in frame from base 1. In the germline V gene (reference sequence), CDR1 corresponds to LNHNV and CDR2 to YYDKDF. V was cut back by 0 bases and J by 5 bases, leaving a gap of 14 bases between them. Comments on this clone: No cognate antigen has been identified for it. No base qualities exist here, and no much larger clone lies one base off it.

TCRbeta CDR3 regions were amplified from genomic DNA by means of the immunoSEQ Assay, a bias-controlled multiplex PCR. The published analysis was carried out like this. The number of nucleated cells in each sample was estimated from the amplification of reference gene primers within the assay. Sequence reads were collapsed and filtered to measure the absolute abundance of every unique TCRbeta CDR3 rearrangement. For each sample, productive Simpson clonality was calculated as the square root of Simpson's diversity index over productive rearrangements. Held by TCRdb, this immuneACCESS table contains in-frame sequences only and omits some clones. Under half of the omission traces to an unresolved V gene where checked; the cause of the rest is unknown. Clone size and V and J calls were adopted from that table, with D and trimming inferred from the DNA. A total of tens of thousands of clones appear in this sample, 75% to 95% of them only once. The ten largest account for 2.5% to 3.5% of the sample.

The origin of this receptor is a man aged 50 to 59 with acute or convalescent COVID-19. The sample was peripheral blood. Rearrangement joined TRBV15 to TRBJ1-5; a tentative D call is TRBD1 (5 bases match). The CDR3 reads as follows: CATSREAGNIYQPQHF. The DNA is as follows: TGTGCCACCAGCAGAGAAGCAGGGAACATTTATCAGCCCCAGCATTTT.